This entry lists 28 T cell receptor beta chains sequenced from one sample in a study of early T cells in non-severe SARS-CoV-2 infection (dated by TCRdb to about 2021). Library method: 5' RACE. The sequencer listed for this sample is NextSeq 500. TCRdb handled the public reads itself, with Q25 trimming in fastp and clone calling in MiXCR, and kept productive beta chains. When rows share a CDR3 protein, they turn into one entry using the most common DNA and genes. The table for this sample lists tens of thousands of distinct CDR3 sequences; 8% to 9% of them were counted only once. Approximately 4% of the sample is taken by the ten largest. The sample was whole blood. These receptors came from an adult who was a healthcare worker with PCR-confirmed SARS-CoV-2 infection or an uninfected control (not recorded which).

This chain connects TRBV28 to TRBJ2-1; TRBD2 is a possible D gene (6 bases). This CDR3 has 13 amino acids. Germline V gene data show CDR1 as MDHEN and CDR2 as SYDVKM. The V and J ends lost 3 bases and 8 bases respectively, with 11 bases between them. The CDR3 sequence: CASSFGSGDEQFF. In nucleotides, the CDR3 is TGTGCCAGCAGTTTCGGGAGTGGCGATGAGCAGTTCTTC.

This clonotype appeared many times. This rearrangement joins TRBV12-3 or TRBV12-4 to TRBJ2-1, with 10 positions matching TRBD2. The CDR3 consists of 15 residues. Trimming took 6 bases from V and 4 from J; bases not matched to a gene: 6. CDR3 amino acids: CASSPGTSAYNEQFF. As DNA, the CDR3 is TGTGCCAGCAGCCCGGGGACTAGCGCTTACAATGAGCAGTTCTTC.

This clonotype was seen repeatedly, ten times or more. This sequence joins TRBV7-2 and TRBJ2-7; maybe TRBD2 (5 bases). The CDR3 spans 14 residues. Trimming removed 5 bases from V and 1 base from J, with 12 bases in between. Per the germline V gene, CDR1 is SGHTA and CDR2 is FQGNSA. The CDR3 nucleotides read TGTGCCAGCAGCCTAAAAGGACTGTCCTACGAGCAGTACTTC. Protein product: CASSLKGLSYEQYF.

The rearrangement links TRBV13 to TRBJ1-1; TRBD1 might be the D (5 bases). The CDR3 is made up of 14 amino acids. Germline V gene lookup returns CDR1 PRHDT and CDR2 FYEKMQ (reference sequence). The V gene lost 5 bases and the J gene lost 1 base, with 11 bases spanning the gap. In nucleotides, the CDR3 is TGTGCCAGCAGCGTGGGACCGTCGAACACTGAAGCTTTCTTT. Translation gives CASSVGPSNTEAFF.

This clonotype was observed at least ten times. V usage is TRBV12-3 or TRBV12-4 and J usage is TRBJ2-1; a possible D gene is TRBD2 (6 bases). With 0 bases removed from V and 0 bases from J, the gap between germline ends came to 6 bases. The CDR3 runs 15 residues. The CDR3 sequence: CASSLAGGSYNEQFF. The CDR3 DNA follows: TGTGCCAGCAGTTTAGCGGGGGGCTCCTACAATGAGCAGTTCTTC.

This clonotype was picked up a small number of times. The gene calls are TRBV27 and TRBJ2-7, with D possibly being TRBD2 (5 bases). Germline V lookup: CDR1 MNHEY, CDR2 SMNVEV (reference sequence). The CDR3 spans 15 residues. Trimming shortened V by 2 bases and J by 4 bases, and 15 bases separated the two germline ends. The CDR3 reads CASSLDVSGPYEQYF. In DNA, the CDR3 is TGTGCCAGCAGTTTAGATGTCAGCGGCCCATACGAGCAGTACTTC.

The chain joins TRBV5-3 to TRBJ2-4; 9 nucleotides match TRBD1. TRBV5-3 is an ORF, and what it does is uncertain. CDR3 length equals 16 residues. J was trimmed by 5 bases and V by 2 bases; bases with no gene match: 8. In nucleotides, the CDR3 is TGTGCCAGAAGCTTCCCGGGACAGGGTTGCGAAAACATTCAGTACTTC. Translated, it gives CARSFPGQGCENIQYF.

This clonotype was seen only a few times. This chain connects TRBV3-1 to TRBJ1-1; D uncertain. V lost 2 bases to trimming and J lost 3 bases, with 4 bases between them. The CDR3 loop spans 12 amino acids. The V gene's germline CDR1 is LGHDT and CDR2 YNNKEL (reference sequence). The CDR3 DNA is TGTGCCAGCAGCCAACCGTACACTGAAGCTTTCTTT. Translation: CASSQPYTEAFF.

This clonotype has ten or more counts. The chain carries TRBV20-1 and TRBJ2-3; D unresolved. Trimming shortened V by 6 bases and J by 1 base, and 20 bases separated the two germline ends. Germline assignment: CDR1 DFQATT and CDR2 SNEGSKA (reference sequence). This CDR3 is 16 amino acids long. In nucleotides, the CDR3 is TGCAGTGCCACATCTAGGCTCAATGTGGGCACAGATACGCAGTATTTT. It encodes CSATSRLNVGTDTQYF.

The sample holds a few counts of this clonotype. The DNA of the CDR3 is TGTGCCAGCATAGAGCAGGGCAGGGATTCCGGGGAGCTGTTTTTT. Amino acids: CASIEQGRDSGELFF. The J gene is TRBJ2-2, the V gene TRBV6-1; D is possibly TRBD1 (5 bases). Germline CDR1 and CDR2: MNHNS and SASEGT. The CDR3 runs 15 residues. V lost 7 bases, J lost 6 bases, and 18 bases lay in between.

The CDR3 DNA sequence: TGTGCCAGCAGCATCCAGGCCGGGGAGACCCAGTACTTC. The encoded protein is CASSIQAGETQYF. This chain connects TRBV12-3 or TRBV12-4 to TRBJ2-5; no clear D. This CDR3 contains 13 residues. Trimming shortened V by 6 bases and J by 5 bases, and 13 bases separated the two germline ends.

This chain uses TRBV24-1 with TRBJ2-2; TRBD1 agrees at 12 bases. This CDR3 spans 16 amino acids. V was pared by 7 bases and J by 8 bases, with 10 bases of the junction left unmatched. The germline CDR1 and CDR2 sequences are KGHDR and SFDVKD. CDR3 region: CATSLSGTGGGGELFF. As DNA, the CDR3 is TGTGCCACCAGCCTCTCCGGGACAGGGGGCGGAGGGGAGCTGTTTTTT.

This clonotype is classed as medium-sized. The chain combines TRBV14 with TRBJ2-3, with 8 bases lining up with TRBD1. CDR3 size: 16 residues. V was clipped by 4 bases and J by 2 bases; unmatched bases: 8. CDR1 SGHDN and CDR2 FVKESK come from the germline V gene. Written as DNA, the CDR3 is TGTGCCAGCAGCCCCGGACAGGGAAGGGACACAGATACGCAGTATTTT. It specifies CASSPGQGRDTDTQYF.

The chain has TRBV9 and TRBJ2-3, with 9 bases aligning to TRBD2. In germline, CDR1 is SGDLS, CDR2 YYNGEE. There are 15 residues in the CDR3. The V gene end was trimmed by 9 bases and the J gene end by 4 bases; junction bases not matched to a gene: 12. Here the CDR3 DNA reads TGTGCCACTAGTCCGGGACTAGCCTCGGCAGATACGCAGTATTTT. Translation: CATSPGLASADTQYF.

Only a few counts were recorded for this clonotype. The gene calls are TRBV7-6 and TRBJ1-5; TRBD1 matches 8 bases. Trimming took 1 base from V and 7 from J; bases not matched to a gene: 3. Germline assignment: CDR1 SGHVS and CDR2 FNYEAQ. There are 14 residues in the CDR3. The CDR3 nucleotides are TGTGCCAGCAGCTTAGTGGCAGGGGGCCAGCCCCAGCATTTT. Residues: CASSLVAGGQPQHF.

The V and J genes are TRBV18 and TRBJ2-5; either TRBD1 or TRBD2 may supply D (5 bases each). From germline, CDR1 is KGHSH and CDR2 LQKENI. The CDR3 loop spans 16 amino acids. The V end was cut by 2 bases, the J end by 2 bases, with 15 bases between. CDR3: CASSPWGPTLQETQYF. As DNA, the CDR3 is TGTGCCAGCTCACCATGGGGACCTACCCTACAAGAGACCCAGTACTTC.

This clonotype was detected a few times. The chain uses TRBV12-3 or TRBV12-4 and TRBJ2-3; D remains unclear. V was shortened by 5 bases and J by 6 bases, with 9 bases between the two germline ends. This CDR3 is built from 12 residues. The CDR3 bases are TGTGCCAGCAGTCCACAATCGGATACGCAGTATTTT. Its translation is CASSPQSDTQYF.

This chain links TRBV9 with TRBJ2-1; D is perhaps TRBD2 (7 bases). V shed 0 bases and J shed 10 bases, with 14 bases lying between them. The CDR3 extends over 14 amino acids. The V gene's germline CDR1 is SGDLS and CDR2 YYNGEE. The CDR3 nucleotides are TGTGCCAGCAGCGTAGTATCGGCGGGGGCGGAGCAGTTCTTC. Translating it yields CASSVVSAGAEQFF.

The V call is TRBV30, the J call TRBJ2-3; 9 bases are a match to TRBD2. Trimming at V came to 2 bases and at J to 3 bases, leaving 12 bases not matched to a gene. Germline loops: CDR1 GTSNPN, CDR2 SVGIG (reference sequence). The CDR3 spans 17 residues. The CDR3 protein is CAWSRSLAGGLTDTQYF. The CDR3 nucleotides are TGTGCCTGGAGTCGCTCACTTGCGGGGGGGCTAACAGATACGCAGTATTTT.

This clonotype was found a few times. The chain uses TRBV12-3 or TRBV12-4 and TRBJ1-5; D might be TRBD1 (6 bases). Between the trimmed V and J ends, which lost 7 bases and 6 bases, there was a span of 10 bases. This CDR3 spans 12 amino acids. In DNA, the CDR3 is TGTGCCAGCACCACAGGGTTTCAGCCCCAGCATTTT. Protein sequence: CASTTGFQPQHF.

The V call is TRBV4-1, the J call TRBJ2-7; TRBD2 might be the D (6 bases). Trimming shortened V by 4 bases and J by 6 bases, and 13 bases separated the two germline ends. CDR3 length equals 13 residues. Germline V gene data show CDR1 as MGHRA and CDR2 as YSYEKL. CDR3 DNA: TGCGCCAGCAGCCCCATTGGGACTTTCGAGCAGTACTTC. It is translated as CASSPIGTFEQYF.

In its sample, this clonotype was seen many times. This chain uses TRBV6-2 or TRBV6-3 with TRBJ2-1, with D possibly called TRBD1 or TRBD2 (5 bases each). The length of the CDR3 is 14 residues. V lost 2 bases and J lost 5, with 10 bases in between. CDR1 is MNHEY, CDR2 SVGEGT, per germline. The CDR3 here is CASSYRGEHNEQFF. The CDR3 nucleotides are TGTGCCAGCAGTTACAGGGGAGAACACAATGAGCAGTTCTTC.

This clonotype was counted at least ten times. The chain recombines TRBV19 with TRBJ2-3; 7 bases are a match to TRBD1. Per the germline V gene, CDR1 is LNHDA and CDR2 is SQIVND (reference sequence). CDR3 length equals 16 residues. V shed 3 bases, J shed 1 base, and the junction held 7 bases outside the gene matches. The CDR3 DNA reads TGTGCCAGTAGTATTCTCGGACAGGATCGCACAGATACGCAGTATTTT. Translating gives CASSILGQDRTDTQYF. The full variable domain, with the rest looked up from reference TRBV19 and TRBJ2-3, is DGGITQSPKYLFRKEGQNVTLSCEQNLNHDAMYWYRQDPGQGLRLIYYSQIVNDFQKGDIAEGYSVSREKKESFPLTVTSAQKNPTAFYLCASSILGQDRTDTQYFGPGTRLTVL.

This clonotype was seen repeatedly, ten times or more. The chain combines TRBV7-9 with TRBJ1-5; 8 nucleotides match TRBD1. Germline V lookup: CDR1 SEHNR, CDR2 FQNEAQ (reference sequence). The trim removed 5 bases at V and 2 bases at J, leaving 2 bases unmatched. This CDR3 spans 14 amino acids. Written as DNA, the CDR3 is TGTGCCAGCAGCCGGACAGGGCGCAATCAGCCCCAGCATTTT. Translation: CASSRTGRNQPQHF.

The chain is built from TRBV4-2 and TRBJ1-5; the D is unclear. CDR1 and CDR2 (germline): LGHNA, YNFKEQ. This CDR3 has 14 amino acids. V gave up 4 bases and J gave up 2 bases, with 9 bases separating them. Here the CDR3 reads CASSPSGGNQPQHF. CDR3 nucleotide sequence: TGTGCCAGCAGCCCCTCCGGGGGCAATCAGCCCCAGCATTTT.

The V call is TRBV29-1, the J call TRBJ2-3, with TRBD2 matching over 7 bases. The trim removed 8 bases at V and 0 bases at J, leaving 8 bases unmatched. The CDR3 runs 14 residues. The germline V gene encodes CDR1 SQVTM and CDR2 ANQGSEA. Here the CDR3 reads CSHRDYSSTDTQYF. CDR3 DNA sequence: TGCAGCCACCGGGACTATTCTAGCACAGATACGCAGTATTTT.

Only a few counts were recorded for this clonotype. The V gene is TRBV28, the J gene TRBJ2-1, with 11 bases that match TRBD2. V trimming: 5 bases; J trimming: 13 bases; junction bases outside the gene matches: 16. Germline V gene sequence: CDR1 MDHEN, CDR2 SYDVKM. There are 16 residues in the CDR3. CDR3 region: CASSLGGLAEPIAQFF. The CDR3 region has the DNA TGTGCCAGCAGTCTTGGGGGACTAGCGGAACCAATCGCCCAGTTCTTC.

The chain carries TRBV4-1 and TRBJ2-6; no reliable D call. Germline-derived CDR1 and CDR2 are MGHRA and YSYEKL. Trimming pared 6 bases from V and 0 bases from J, leaving 9 bases between. This CDR3 has 15 residues. This CDR3 is CASRLNSSGANVLTF. As DNA, the CDR3 is TGCGCCAGCAGACTGAACAGCTCTGGGGCCAACGTCCTGACTTTC.